This paragraph covers one T cell receptor (beta chain) sequence. Antigen unknown. Using unique molecular identifiers, the investigators prepared the TCRbeta library. Each CDR3 protein gets one entry after TCRdb re-called the PCR reads with MiXCR. The sample includes around 670,000 distinct CDR3 sequences, 10% to 15% of them seen just once. The germline gives CDR1 SGHNT, CDR2 YENEEA. The V end was cut by 3 bases, the J end by 2 bases, with 12 bases between. The CDR3 extends over 15 amino acids. The sample belongs to a study of T-cell reconstitution after alpha-beta-depleted transplantation in children. Study conclusions and caveats: Several hundred expanded graft clones reportedly were the source of alpha-beta T cells about two months after transplant. T-cell counts and diversity at one year following transplant were attributed mainly to newly produced T cells.

The genes are TRBV11-3 and TRBJ2-3; D might be TRBD2 (6 bases). This sequence originates from a girl aged 2-10 years with congenital amegakaryocytic thrombocytopenia, due to receive a stem cell transplant. The specimen was PBMCs, collected before TCRalphabeta/CD19-depleted stem cell transplant. CDR3: CASSFGRGTTDTQYF. CDR3 DNA: TGTGCCAGCAGCTTCGGACGGGGGACCACAGATACGCAGTATTTT.